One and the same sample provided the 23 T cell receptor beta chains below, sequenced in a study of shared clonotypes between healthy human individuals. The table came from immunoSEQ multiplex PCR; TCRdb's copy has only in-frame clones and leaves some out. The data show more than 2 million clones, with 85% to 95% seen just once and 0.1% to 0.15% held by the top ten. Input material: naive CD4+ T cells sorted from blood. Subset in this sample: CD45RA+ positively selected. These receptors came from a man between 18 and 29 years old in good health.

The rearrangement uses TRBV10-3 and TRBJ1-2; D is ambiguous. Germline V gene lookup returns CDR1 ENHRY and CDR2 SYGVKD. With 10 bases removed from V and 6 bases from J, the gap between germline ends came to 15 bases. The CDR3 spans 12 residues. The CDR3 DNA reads TGTGCCACCCGGGAAGAGATCCATGGCTACACCTTC. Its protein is CATREEIHGYTF.

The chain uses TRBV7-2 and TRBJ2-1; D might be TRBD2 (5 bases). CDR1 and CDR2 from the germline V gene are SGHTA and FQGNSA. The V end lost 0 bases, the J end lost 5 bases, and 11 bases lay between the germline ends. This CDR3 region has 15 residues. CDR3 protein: CASSLAGVGDNEQFF. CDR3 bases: TGTGCCAGCAGCTTAGCGGGAGTTGGGGACAATGAGCAGTTCTTC. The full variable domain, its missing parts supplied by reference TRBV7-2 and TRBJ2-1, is GAGVSQSPSNKVTEKGKDVELRCDPISGHTALYWYRQSLGQGLEFLIYFQGNSAPDKSGLPSDRFSAERTGGSVSTLTIQRTQQEDSAVYLCASSLAGVGDNEQFFGPGTRLTVL.

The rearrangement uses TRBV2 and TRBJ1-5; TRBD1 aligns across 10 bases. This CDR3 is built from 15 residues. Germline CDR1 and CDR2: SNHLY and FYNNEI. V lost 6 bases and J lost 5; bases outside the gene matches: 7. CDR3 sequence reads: CASRPGTGADQPQHF. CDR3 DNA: TGTGCCAGCAGGCCGGGGACAGGGGCGGATCAGCCCCAGCATTTT.

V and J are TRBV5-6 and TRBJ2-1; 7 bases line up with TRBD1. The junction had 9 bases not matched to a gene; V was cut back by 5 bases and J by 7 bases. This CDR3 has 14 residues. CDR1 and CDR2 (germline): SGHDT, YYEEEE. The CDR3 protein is CASSYGLQGNEQFF. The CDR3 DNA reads TGTGCCAGCAGTTATGGCTTACAGGGGAATGAGCAGTTCTTC.

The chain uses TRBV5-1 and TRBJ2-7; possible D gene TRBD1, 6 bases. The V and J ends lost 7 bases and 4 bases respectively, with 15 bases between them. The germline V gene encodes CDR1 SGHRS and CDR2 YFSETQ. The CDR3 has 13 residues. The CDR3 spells CASHRDTGYEQYF. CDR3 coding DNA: TGCGCCAGCCACCGGGACACGGGATACGAGCAGTACTTC.

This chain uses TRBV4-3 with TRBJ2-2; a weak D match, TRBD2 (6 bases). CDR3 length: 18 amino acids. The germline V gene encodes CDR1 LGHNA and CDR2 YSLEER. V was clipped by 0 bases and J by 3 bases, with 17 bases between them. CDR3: CASSQERRQGGDTGELFF. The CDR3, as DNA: TGCGCCAGCAGCCAAGAGAGGAGGCAGGGAGGTGACACCGGGGAGCTGTTTTTT.

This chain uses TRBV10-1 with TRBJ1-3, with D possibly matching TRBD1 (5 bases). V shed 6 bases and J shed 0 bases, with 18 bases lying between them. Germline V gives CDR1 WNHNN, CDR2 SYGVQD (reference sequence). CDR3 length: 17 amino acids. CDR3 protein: CASSPGTAGLSGNTIYF. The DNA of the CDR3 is TGCGCCAGCAGCCCCGGGACGGCCGGACTCTCTGGAAACACCATATATTTT.

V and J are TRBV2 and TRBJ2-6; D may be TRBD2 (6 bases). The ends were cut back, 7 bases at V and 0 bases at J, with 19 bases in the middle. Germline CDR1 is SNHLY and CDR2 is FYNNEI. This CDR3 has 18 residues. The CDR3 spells CASKGGGEPLSGANVLTF. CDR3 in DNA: TGTGCCAGCAAAGGAGGCGGGGAACCCCTCTCTGGGGCCAACGTCCTGACTTTC. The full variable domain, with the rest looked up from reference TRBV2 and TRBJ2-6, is EPEVTQTPSHQVTQMGQEVILRCVPISNHLYFYWYRQILGQKVEFLVSFYNNEISEKSEIFDDQFSVERPDGSNFTLKIRSTKLEDSAMYFCASKGGGEPLSGANVLTFGAGSRLTVL.

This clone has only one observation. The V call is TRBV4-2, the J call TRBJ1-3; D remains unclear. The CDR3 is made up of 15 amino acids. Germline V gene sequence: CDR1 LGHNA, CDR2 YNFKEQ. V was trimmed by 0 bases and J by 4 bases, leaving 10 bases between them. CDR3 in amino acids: CASSQESGYGNTIYF. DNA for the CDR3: TGTGCCAGCAGCCAAGAATCGGGGTACGGAAACACCATATATTTT.

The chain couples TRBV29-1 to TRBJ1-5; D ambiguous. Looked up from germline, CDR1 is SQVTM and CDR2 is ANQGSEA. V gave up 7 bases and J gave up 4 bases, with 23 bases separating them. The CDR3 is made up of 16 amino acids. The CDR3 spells CSDGSLGEVRNQPQHF. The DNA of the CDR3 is TGCAGCGACGGTTCCCTAGGCGAGGTAAGAAATCAGCCCCAGCATTTT. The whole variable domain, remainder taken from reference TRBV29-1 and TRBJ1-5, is SAVISQKPSRDICQRGTSLTIQCQVDSQVTMMFWYRQQPGQSLTLIATANQGSEATYESGFVIDKFPISRPNLTFSTLTVSNMSPEDSSIYLCSDGSLGEVRNQPQHFGDGTRLSIL.

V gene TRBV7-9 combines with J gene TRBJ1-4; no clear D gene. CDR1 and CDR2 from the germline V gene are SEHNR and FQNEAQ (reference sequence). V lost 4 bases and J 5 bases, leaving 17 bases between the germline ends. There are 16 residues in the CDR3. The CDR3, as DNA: TGTGCCAGCAGCTCAAGCCCCGGGCACAAAAATGAAAAACTGTTTTTT. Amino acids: CASSSSPGHKNEKLFF.

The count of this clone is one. CDR3 nucleotides: TGCGCCAGCAGTGCCGGACAGGGTGCGTCTAATTCACCCCTCCACTTT. It is translated as CASSAGQGASNSPLHF. This chain uses TRBV10-2 with TRBJ1-6, with 8 nucleotides matching TRBD1. Unmatched junction bases numbered 8, after V lost 4 bases and J lost 6 bases. CDR3 length: 16 amino acids. Germline lookup yields CDR1 WSHSY and CDR2 SAAADI.

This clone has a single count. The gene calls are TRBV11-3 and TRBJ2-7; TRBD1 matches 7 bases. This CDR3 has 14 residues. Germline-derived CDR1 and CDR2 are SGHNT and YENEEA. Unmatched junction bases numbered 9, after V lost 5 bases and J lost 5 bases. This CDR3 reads CASSRQGVNDEQYF. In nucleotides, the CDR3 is TGTGCCAGCAGCCGACAGGGAGTCAACGACGAGCAGTACTTC.

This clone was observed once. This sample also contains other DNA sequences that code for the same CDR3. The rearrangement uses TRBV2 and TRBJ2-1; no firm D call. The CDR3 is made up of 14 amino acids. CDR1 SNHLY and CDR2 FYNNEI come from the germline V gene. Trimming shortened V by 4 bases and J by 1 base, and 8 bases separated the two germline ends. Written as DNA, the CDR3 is TGTGCCAGCAGTGTAGGCGGTTCCTACAATGAGCAGTTCTTC. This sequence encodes CASSVGGSYNEQFF.

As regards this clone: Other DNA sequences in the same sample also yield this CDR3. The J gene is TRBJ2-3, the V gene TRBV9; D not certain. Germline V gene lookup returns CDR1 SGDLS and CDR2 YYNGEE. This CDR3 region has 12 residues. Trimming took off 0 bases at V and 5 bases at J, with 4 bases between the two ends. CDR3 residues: CASSVAGDTQYF. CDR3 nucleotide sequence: TGTGCCAGCAGCGTAGCCGGAGATACGCAGTATTTT.

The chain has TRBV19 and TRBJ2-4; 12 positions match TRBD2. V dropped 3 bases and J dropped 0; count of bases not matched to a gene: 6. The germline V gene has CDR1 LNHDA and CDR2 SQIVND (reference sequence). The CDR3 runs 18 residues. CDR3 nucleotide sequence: TGTGCCAGTAGTATTCTGACTAGCGGGGGACTAGCCAAAAACATTCAGTACTTC. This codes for CASSILTSGGLAKNIQYF.

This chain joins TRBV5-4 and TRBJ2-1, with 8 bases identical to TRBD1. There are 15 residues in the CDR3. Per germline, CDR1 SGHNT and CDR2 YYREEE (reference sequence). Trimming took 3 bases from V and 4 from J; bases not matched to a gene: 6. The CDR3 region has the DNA TGTGCCAGCAGCTACGACAGGGGAACTTACAATGAGCAGTTCTTC. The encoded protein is CASSYDRGTYNEQFF.

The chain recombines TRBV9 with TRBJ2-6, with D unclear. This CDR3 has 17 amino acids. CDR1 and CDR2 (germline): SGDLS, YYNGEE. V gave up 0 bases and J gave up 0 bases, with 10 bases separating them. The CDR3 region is CASSVELWSSGANVLTF. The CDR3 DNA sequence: TGTGCCAGCAGCGTAGAGCTGTGGAGCTCTGGGGCCAACGTCCTGACTTTC.

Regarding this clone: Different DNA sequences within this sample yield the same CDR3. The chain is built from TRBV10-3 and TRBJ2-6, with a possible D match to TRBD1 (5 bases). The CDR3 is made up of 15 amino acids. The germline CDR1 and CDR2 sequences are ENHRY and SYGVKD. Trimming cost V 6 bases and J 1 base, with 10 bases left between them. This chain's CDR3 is CAISAGASGANVLTF. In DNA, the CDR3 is TGTGCCATCAGCGCTGGGGCGTCTGGGGCCAACGTCCTGACTTTC.

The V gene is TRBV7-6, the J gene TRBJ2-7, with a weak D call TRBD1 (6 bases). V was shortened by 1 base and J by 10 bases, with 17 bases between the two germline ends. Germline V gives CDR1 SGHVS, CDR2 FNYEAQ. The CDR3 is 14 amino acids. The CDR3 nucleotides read TGTGCCAGCAGCTTAGATAAGGGGACAACTAGACAGTACTTC. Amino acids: CASSLDKGTTRQYF.

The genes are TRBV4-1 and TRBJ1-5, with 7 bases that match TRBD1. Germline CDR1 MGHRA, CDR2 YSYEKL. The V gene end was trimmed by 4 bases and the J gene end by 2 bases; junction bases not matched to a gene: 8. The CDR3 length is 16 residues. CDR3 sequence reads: CASSPEPGGGNQPQHF. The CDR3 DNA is TGCGCCAGCAGCCCCGAGCCAGGGGGAGGCAATCAGCCCCAGCATTTT.

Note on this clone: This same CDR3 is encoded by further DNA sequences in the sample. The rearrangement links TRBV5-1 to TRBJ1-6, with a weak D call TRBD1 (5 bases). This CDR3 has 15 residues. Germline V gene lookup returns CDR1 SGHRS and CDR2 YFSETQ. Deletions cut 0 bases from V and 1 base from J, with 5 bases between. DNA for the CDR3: TGCGCCAGCAGCTTGGAGGGGTCCTATAATTCACCCCTCCACTTT. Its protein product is CASSLEGSYNSPLHF.

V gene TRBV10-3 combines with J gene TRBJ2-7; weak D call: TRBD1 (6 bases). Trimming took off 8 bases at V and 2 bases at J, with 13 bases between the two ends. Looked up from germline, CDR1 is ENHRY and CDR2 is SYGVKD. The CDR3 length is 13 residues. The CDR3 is CAIGATGTYEQYF. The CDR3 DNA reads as TGTGCCATCGGTGCAACAGGGACCTACGAGCAGTACTTC.